The rows below give T cell receptor beta chains drawn from one sample of a study of graft-versus-host responses after intestinal transplantation. TCRdb's table, derived via immunoSEQ multiplex PCR, lists solely in-frame clones and lacks some. The profile shows 98,000 or so clones, about 90% of them singletons. Their antigen targets remain unknown. The sample here was unstimulated CD4+ T cells sorted from spleen or lymph node cells, taken before intestinal transplant. The receptors were gathered from a human donor who received an intestinal transplant. The CDR3 runs from the conserved cysteine through the conserved F or W. A D gene is named only where the DNA matches it firmly. Rows give clone size only sometimes, using once, few, many, or a class for an expanded clone.

D: TRBD1; V: TRBV12-5; size: NA; J: TRBJ1-4; CDR3: CASGSSRMTGGMGTNEKLFF; DNA: TGTGCTAGTGGTTCTTCCCGAATGACAGGGGGAATGGGCACTAATGAAAAACTGTTTTTT
D: NA; V: TRBV29-1; size: NA; J: TRBJ1-1; CDR3: CSVWGRVGDTEAFF; DNA: TGCAGCGTTTGGGGCAGGGTTGGGGACACTGAAGCTTTCTTT
D: NA; V: TRBV6-5; size: NA; J: TRBJ1-1; CDR3: CASSYGGSEAFF; DNA: TGTGCCAGCAGTTATGGAGGATCTGAAGCTTTCTTT
D: NA; V: TRBV6-1; size: few; J: TRBJ1-3; CDR3: CASPGTTGNTIYF; DNA: TGTGCCAGCCCCGGGACAACTGGAAACACCATATATTTT
D: TRBD1; V: TRBV6-4; size: NA; J: TRBJ2-3; CDR3: CASSGTGGTDTQYF; DNA: TGTGCCAGCAGTGGGACAGGGGGCACAGATACGCAGTATTTT
D: NA; V: TRBV5-1; size: NA; J: TRBJ1-2; CDR3: CASSSSDRSPYGYTF; DNA: TGCGCCAGCAGCTCCAGCGACAGGTCCCCCTATGGCTACACCTTC
D: TRBD2; V: TRBV11-2; size: NA; J: TRBJ2-5; CDR3: CASRRGSMSKETQYF; DNA: TGTGCCAGCAGACGCGGGAGCATGTCAAAAGAGACCCAGTACTTC
D: NA; V: TRBV28; size: once; J: TRBJ1-1; CDR3: CASNPRRLHIRGTEAFF; DNA: TGTGCCAGCAATCCCCGGCGACTACACATTCGGGGCACTGAAGCTTTCTTT
D: NA; V: TRBV5-1; size: NA; J: TRBJ1-2; CDR3: CASSPSGTPAGDGYTF; DNA: TGCGCCAGCAGCCCCTCCGGGACCCCGGCCGGGGATGGCTACACCTTC
D: NA; V: TRBV6-1; size: NA; J: TRBJ1-1; CDR3: CASSEAGWNTEAFF; DNA: TGTGCCAGCAGTGAAGCTGGGTGGAACACTGAAGCTTTCTTT
D: NA; V: TRBV6-1; size: NA; J: TRBJ1-3; CDR3: CASSYFGQPGTIYF; DNA: TGTGCCAGCAGCTACTTTGGACAGCCGGGCACCATATATTTT
D: NA; V: TRBV6-4; size: NA; J: TRBJ1-1; CDR3: CASSVGRWICAFF; DNA: TGTGCCAGCAGTGTAGGACGGTGGATATGTGCTTTCTTT
D: TRBD2; V: TRBV11-2; size: NA; J: TRBJ2-7; CDR3: CASSSRLAGQYEQYF; DNA: TGTGCCAGCAGCTCCAGACTAGCGGGACAATACGAGCAGTACTTC
D: TRBD1; V: TRBV4-1; size: NA; J: TRBJ1-4; CDR3: CASSQEWTGREKLFF; DNA: TGCGCCAGCAGCCAAGAATGGACAGGACGGGAAAAACTGTTTTTT
D: NA; V: TRBV6-5; size: NA; J: TRBJ1-1; CDR3: CASSYWADTEAFF; DNA: TGTGCCAGCAGTTACTGGGCAGACACTGAAGCTTTCTTT
D: NA; V: TRBV5-1; size: NA; J: TRBJ2-2; CDR3: CASKAGPNTGELFF; DNA: TGCGCCAGCAAAGCGGGCCCGAACACCGGGGAGCTGTTTTTT
D: NA; V: TRBV21-1; size: few; J: TRBJ1-6; CDR3: CASSKVRDRFSSSYNSPLHF; DNA: TGTGCCAGCAGCAAAGTGAGGGACAGGTTTTCAAGCTCCTATAATTCACCCCTCCACTTT
D: NA; V: TRBV7-7; size: NA; J: TRBJ1-5; CDR3: CASSLAPGRPQHF; DNA: TGTGCCAGCAGCTTAGCGCCGGGCCGGCCCCAGCATTTT
D: NA; V: TRBV6-1; size: NA; J: TRBJ1-5; CDR3: CASSEDSFVGGSYGPQHF; DNA: TGTGCCAGCAGTGAAGATAGCTTCGTGGGAGGGAGTTACGGGCCCCAGCATTTT
D: NA; V: TRBV18; size: NA; J: TRBJ1-5; CDR3: CASSPDRSNQPQHF; DNA: TGTGCCAGCTCACCTGACAGGAGCAATCAGCCCCAGCATTTT
D: NA; V: TRBV6-6; size: NA; J: TRBJ1-4; CDR3: CASSDQKEKLFF; DNA: TGTGCCAGCAGTGACCAGAAGGAAAAACTGTTTTTT